Below are 24 T cell receptor beta chains sequenced from a single sample in a study of blood T cells in healthy people across ages. Through a sample-barcoded 5' primer and a J-beta primer mix, a second PCR was run for roughly 6 to 12 cycles. TCRdb reprocessed the 5' RACE reads via MiXCR and lists one record per CDR3 protein. The profile covers 1,800,000 or so distinct CDR3 sequences, with 30% to 40% appearing a single time and around 23% taken by the ten largest. Source material: blood. The receptor set was obtained from a human donor in good health.

This clonotype was picked up a small number of times. The rearrangement uses TRBV15 and TRBJ2-1; D is uncertain. Germline V gives CDR1 LNHNV, CDR2 YYDKDF (reference sequence). The CDR3 runs 17 residues. The ends were cut back, 5 bases at V and 9 bases at J, with 26 bases in the middle. CDR3 residues: CATSPPPRIDWKGEQFF. In DNA, the CDR3 is TGTGCCACCAGCCCCCCCCCGCGAATCGATTGGAAAGGTGAGCAGTTCTTC.

The gene calls are TRBV6-6 and TRBJ2-3; D gene uncertain. Trimming pared 0 bases from V and 0 bases from J, leaving 13 bases between. This CDR3 contains 17 residues. Looked up from germline, CDR1 is MNHNY and CDR2 is SVGAGI (reference sequence). The CDR3 region is CASSYSNWATSTDTQYF. CDR3 in DNA: TGTGCCAGCAGTTACTCGAATTGGGCTACTAGCACAGATACGCAGTATTTT.

This chain connects TRBV6-2 or TRBV6-3 to TRBJ2-3, with D hard to call. Trimming removed 7 bases from V and 6 bases from J, with 14 bases in between. CDR3 length: 13 residues. The germline V gene has CDR1 MNHEY and CDR2 SVGEGT. The CDR3 DNA follows: TGTGCCAGCACCCTCACGGGTTTGGATACGCAGTATTTT. Its translation: CASTLTGLDTQYF.

This clonotype was seen more than once but under ten times. V usage is TRBV12-3 or TRBV12-4 and J usage is TRBJ1-5; 9 bases are a match to TRBD1. This CDR3 comprises 15 residues. The V and J ends lost 5 bases and 7 bases, in that order; junction bases with no gene match: 9. The CDR3 DNA reads as TGTGCCAGCAGTCTTGGGACAGGGCAGGCGCAGCCCCAGCATTTT. It encodes CASSLGTGQAQPQHF.

This clonotype has more than one count but fewer than ten. CDR3: CASSPSFRGGEQYF. The CDR3 DNA is TGCGCCAGCAGCCCATCATTCCGAGGGGGCGAGCAGTACTTC. This chain uses TRBV4-3 with TRBJ2-7; D might be TRBD1 (6 bases). The germline CDR1 and CDR2 sequences are LGHNA and YSLEER. CDR3 size: 14 residues. The V gene lost 4 bases and the J gene lost 6 bases, with 16 bases spanning the gap.

The V gene is TRBV6-2 or TRBV6-3, the J gene TRBJ2-5, with 8 bases aligning to TRBD1. The germline gives CDR1 MNHEY, CDR2 SVGEGT. CDR3 length: 14 amino acids. Unmatched junction bases numbered 6, after V lost 6 bases and J lost 3 bases. The CDR3: CASSVRTGKETQYF. CDR3 DNA: TGTGCCAGCAGCGTACGGACAGGGAAAGAGACCCAGTACTTC.

This clonotype was observed a handful of times. V is TRBV6-2 or TRBV6-3 and J is TRBJ1-2; tentatively, D is TRBD1 (6 bases). The CDR3 loop spans 13 amino acids. Trimming pared 2 bases from V and 4 bases from J, leaving 8 bases between. Looked up from germline, CDR1 is MNHEY and CDR2 is SVGEGT. Here the CDR3 reads CASSYGGRYGYTF. The CDR3 DNA follows: TGTGCCAGCAGTTACGGGGGCCGCTATGGCTACACCTTC.

The chain combines TRBV11-1 with TRBJ1-1; no reliable D call. Trimming took 7 bases from V and 4 from J, leaving 13 bases between them. CDR3 length: 13 residues. Germline V gene sequence: CDR1 SGHAT, CDR2 FQDESV (reference sequence). The CDR3 protein is CASTRAPGTEAFF. CDR3 sequence (DNA): TGTGCCAGCACTCGGGCCCCGGGCACTGAAGCTTTCTTT.

The chain is built from TRBV30 and TRBJ2-1; tentative D call: TRBD1 (5 bases). The germline V and J ends were trimmed by 3 bases and 8 bases, with 11 bases remaining between them. The germline V gene has CDR1 GTSNPN and CDR2 SVGIG (reference sequence). The CDR3 spans 12 residues. CDR3 in DNA: TGTGCCTGGAGCCGAAGGGGCGATGAGCAGTTCTTC. This codes for CAWSRRGDEQFF.

The chain employs TRBV4-3 and TRBJ2-7, with D perhaps being TRBD1 or TRBD2 (6 bases each). V was pared by 0 bases and J by 7 bases, with 19 bases between. The CDR3 loop spans 16 amino acids. The germline V gene encodes CDR1 LGHNA and CDR2 YSLEER. The CDR3 loop reads CASSQDSTGGAGEQYF. The DNA for the CDR3 is TGCGCCAGCAGCCAAGATAGTACCGGGGGCGCGGGGGAGCAGTACTTC.

The sample holds a few counts of this clonotype. The chain uses TRBV28 and TRBJ2-7; 8 bases line up with TRBD1. Germline CDR1 and CDR2: MDHEN and SYDVKM. This CDR3 is 15 amino acids long. The J segment lost 5 bases and the V segment lost 5 bases, leaving 11 bases of the junction unmatched. Written as DNA, the CDR3 is TGTGCCAGCAGTGACGTCTCAAAGGACAGGGACGAGCAGTACTTC. It yields the protein CASSDVSKDRDEQYF. Full variable domain (remainder filled in from reference TRBV28 and TRBJ2-7): DVKVTQSSRYLVKRTGEKVFLECVQDMDHENMFWYRQDPGLGLRLIYFSYDVKMKEKGDIPEGYSVSREKKERFSLILESASTNQTSMYLCASSDVSKDRDEQYFGPGTRLTVT.

The genes are TRBV5-5 and TRBJ2-7; 7 nucleotides line up with TRBD1. Germline V CDR1 and CDR2: SGHKS, YYEKEE (reference sequence). This CDR3 spans 17 amino acids. V lost 3 bases to trimming and J lost 0 bases; unmatched junction nucleotides: 12. Written as DNA, the CDR3 is TGTGCCAGCAGCTCGGAAAACAGGGGATTCCGCTCCTACGAGCAGTACTTC. Translating gives CASSSENRGFRSYEQYF.

A few counts support this clonotype. This CDR3 reads CAILGSQQFF. The CDR3 DNA is TGTGCCATCCTTGGGTCCCAGCAGTTCTTC. The chain is built from TRBV2 and TRBJ2-1; D not resolved. The CDR3 is 10 residues long. Trimming removed 10 bases at V and 11 bases at J, with 12 bases between. Germline V gives CDR1 SNHLY, CDR2 FYNNEI.

The chain employs TRBV6-1 and TRBJ2-4, with a weak D call TRBD1 (6 bases). Germline-derived CDR1 and CDR2 are MNHNS and SASEGT. CDR3 size: 14 residues. The V gene lost 6 bases and the J gene lost 1 base, with 10 bases spanning the gap. The CDR3 spells CASRWQGAKNIQYF. The CDR3 DNA reads as TGTGCCAGCAGATGGCAGGGGGCCAAAAACATTCAGTACTTC.

The V gene is TRBV20-1, the J gene TRBJ1-5; D remains unclear. The CDR3 consists of 16 residues. Trimming stripped 2 bases from V and 2 bases from J, with 16 bases between. In germline, CDR1 is DFQATT, CDR2 SNEGSKA (reference sequence). The CDR3 nucleotides are TGCAGTGCTAGATCTTCTTTTTACTCAGGCAATCAGCCCCAGCATTTT. Amino acid sequence: CSARSSFYSGNQPQHF.

About this clonotype itself: A junction end diverges from the germline sequence, so it may reflect a read error. The chain employs TRBV5-6 and TRBJ2-4, with 7 bases lining up with TRBD1. TRBJ2-7 matches the DNA end more closely, so the J call is doubtful. The CDR3 length is 14 residues. Germline V gene lookup returns CDR1 SGHDT and CDR2 YYEEEE. In DNA form, the CDR3 reads TGTGTCAGCAGCTCGTTGGACAGGAACTACGAGCAGTACTTC. As protein: CVSSSLDRNYEQYF.

The V call is TRBV12-3 or TRBV12-4, the J call TRBJ1-3; 7 positions agree with TRBD1. This CDR3 has 17 amino acids. V lost 1 base to trimming and J lost 0 bases; unmatched junction nucleotides: 6. CDR3 loop: CASSLGDSWSSGNTIYF. CDR3 nucleotides: TGTGCCAGCAGTTTAGGGGACAGTTGGAGCTCTGGAAACACCATATATTTT.

The V and J genes are TRBV6-2 or TRBV6-3 and TRBJ2-2, with 10 nucleotides matching TRBD2. Trimming took 9 bases from V and 6 from J; bases not matched to a gene: 7. CDR1 is MNHEY, CDR2 SVGEGT, per germline. This CDR3 contains 14 residues. CDR3 DNA sequence: TGTGCCAGGACCGGGACTAGCGTGGCCGGGGAGCTGTTTTTT. As protein: CARTGTSVAGELFF.

This clonotype was seen a handful of times. This sequence joins TRBV5-1 and TRBJ2-5; no clear D gene. This CDR3 comprises 13 residues. The V and J ends lost 7 bases and 2 bases respectively, with 12 bases between them. Germline lookup yields CDR1 SGHRS and CDR2 YFSETQ. CDR3 sequence reads: CASSISQQETQYF. The CDR3, as DNA: TGCGCCAGCTCAATTTCTCAACAAGAGACCCAGTACTTC.

V gene TRBV7-8 combines with J gene TRBJ1-4; D is ambiguous. Germline V CDR1 and CDR2: SGHVS, FQNEAQ. Trimming left V 4 bases short and J 5 bases short, with 11 bases between. The CDR3 totals 14 residues. CDR3 residues: CASSSGPRNEKLFF. The CDR3 DNA sequence: TGTGCCAGCAGCTCAGGACCGAGGAATGAAAAACTGTTTTTT.

This clonotype has a handful of counts. This chain uses TRBV11-2 with TRBJ2-7; D tentatively reads TRBD1 or TRBD2 (6 bases each). The J call may be faulty, since TRBJ2-5 better matches the DNA end. This CDR3 has 15 amino acids. Germline V CDR1 and CDR2: SGHAT, FQNNGV. CDR3 DNA sequence: TGTGCCAGCAGCTTAGAAATGGGGGGCGGTGAGACCCAGTACTTC. Translated, it gives CASSLEMGGGETQYF.

V gene TRBV7-9 combines with J gene TRBJ1-1; perhaps TRBD1 as D (6 bases). CDR1 and CDR2 from the germline V gene are SEHNR and FQNEAQ (reference sequence). V lost 4 bases to trimming and J lost 7 bases, with 16 bases between them. This CDR3 comprises 14 residues. The CDR3 protein is CASSSPGHRSEAFF. CDR3 DNA: TGTGCCAGCAGCTCCCCGGGACACAGGAGTGAAGCTTTCTTT.

The V gene is TRBV4-3, the J gene TRBJ1-2; no reliable D call. V was cut by 1 base and J by 8 bases, with 26 bases left in between. This CDR3 spans 18 amino acids. Germline V gene lookup returns CDR1 LGHNA and CDR2 YSLEER. For the CDR3, the DNA is TGCGCCAGCAGCCAAGGGGTAATTTCTCTACAGCCGGATGGGGGCTACACCTTC. Protein sequence: CASSQGVISLQPDGGYTF.

This chain joins TRBV9 and TRBJ1-1; 10 bases map to TRBD1. The V and J ends lost 2 bases and 4 bases, in that order; junction bases with no gene match: 14. Germline CDR1 and CDR2: SGDLS and YYNGEE. CDR3 length equals 18 residues. The CDR3 nucleotides read TGTGCCAGCAGCGTGGCTCGGGACAGGGGACTGTCCGGCACTGAAGCTTTCTTT. It codes for CASSVARDRGLSGTEAFF. Drawing the rest from reference TRBV9 and TRBJ1-1, the complete variable domain is DSGVTQTPKHLITATGQRVTLRCSPRSGDLSVYWYQQSLDQGLQFLIQYYNGEERAKGNILERFSAQQFPDLHSELNLSSLELGDSALYFCASSVARDRGLSGTEAFFGQGTRLTVV.